The 23 T cell receptor beta chains below were found in one sample sequenced in a study of blood T cells in healthy people across ages. Then a second PCR, running about 6 to 12 cycles, was carried out with a sample-barcoded 5' primer and a J-beta primer mix. TCRdb ran MiXCR on the 5' RACE reads and lists one entry per CDR3 protein. The sample yields roughly 800,000 distinct CDR3 sequences, roughly 64% seen once. Sample: blood. Receptor source: a man aged 25-45 years in good health.

This clonotype has just a few counts. CDR3 nucleotide sequence: TGCAGTGTCGACGTCGGTAGCACAGATACGCAGTATTTT. The encoded protein is CSVDVGSTDTQYF. The chain employs TRBV20-1 and TRBJ2-3; D unresolved. The CDR3 runs 13 residues. Germline loops: CDR1 DFQATT, CDR2 SNEGSKA (reference sequence). The V and J ends lost 7 bases and 0 bases respectively, with 11 bases between them.

Comment on this clonotype: A much larger clonotype is one base distant, so this may be a read error. The CDR3 sequence is CANSQDLGAGANVLTF. DNA of the CDR3: TGCGCCAACAGCCAAGATTTAGGAGCTGGGGCCAACGTCCTGACTTTC. The chain carries TRBV4-3 and TRBJ2-6; the D is unclear. This CDR3 spans 16 amino acids. CDR1 is LGHNA and CDR2 is YSLEER in the germline V gene.

This chain uses TRBV20-1 with TRBJ2-7; 14 bases fit TRBD2. This CDR3 comprises 15 residues. Germline CDR1 and CDR2: DFQATT and SNEGSKA (reference sequence). Unmatched junction bases numbered 10, after V lost 6 bases and J lost 6 bases. DNA of the CDR3: TGCAGTGCCAGGGGACTAGCGGGAGAGGAAGGCGAGCAGTACTTC. Its translation: CSARGLAGEEGEQYF.

This clonotype has more than one count but fewer than ten. The chain couples TRBV20-1 to TRBJ2-1, with D unresolved. Germline CDR1 is DFQATT and CDR2 is SNEGSKA (reference sequence). The CDR3 covers 13 residues. V gave up 1 base and J gave up 9 bases, with 13 bases separating them. CDR3 nucleotides: TGCAGTGCTAGAGTTGAGGTGCAGGCTGAGCAGTTCTTC. This gives the protein CSARVEVQAEQFF.

This clonotype was detected a few times. This sequence joins TRBV4-2 and TRBJ2-6; the D is unclear. Trimming removed 0 bases from V and 2 bases from J, with 5 bases in between. CDR1 and CDR2 from the germline V gene are LGHNA and YNFKEQ. The CDR3 sequence is 15 residues long. The CDR3, as DNA: TGTGCCAGCAGCCAAGATAGAACTGGGGCCAACGTCCTGACTTTC. Translated, it gives CASSQDRTGANVLTF.

This sequence joins TRBV28 and TRBJ2-7; D uncertain. Germline V gene data show CDR1 as MDHEN and CDR2 as SYDVKM. The CDR3 covers 14 residues. Trimming shortened V by 4 bases and J by 0 bases, and 10 bases separated the two germline ends. The CDR3 spells CASSSLGPSYEQYF. Here the CDR3 DNA reads TGTGCCAGCAGTTCCCTCGGACCCTCCTACGAGCAGTACTTC.

This clonotype was detected a few times. The chain has TRBV28 and TRBJ2-1; no firm D call. From germline, CDR1 is MDHEN and CDR2 SYDVKM. This CDR3 has 12 amino acids. V was pared by 6 bases and J by 4 bases, with 7 bases between. The CDR3 coding sequence is TGTGCCAGCAGCCCGCTGTACAATGAGCAGTTCTTC. Translation: CASSPLYNEQFF.

This rearrangement joins TRBV20-1 to TRBJ2-2, with D maybe TRBD1 (6 bases). CDR1 is DFQATT, CDR2 SNEGSKA, per germline (reference sequence). CDR3 length: 15 residues. The ends were cut back, 6 bases at V and 7 bases at J, with 21 bases in the middle. The CDR3 nucleotides read TGCAGTGCCCCGCCCTCGACAGGAGCAATCGGGGAGCTGTTTTTT. Translation gives CSAPPSTGAIGELFF.

The V and J genes are TRBV6-6 and TRBJ2-5; D gene ambiguous. The ends were cut back, 10 bases at V and 11 bases at J, with 17 bases in the middle. CDR1 is MNHNY and CDR2 is SVGAGI in the germline V gene (reference sequence). This CDR3 has 11 amino acids. In DNA, the CDR3 is TGTGCCACCACCCTGGAGTGTGAGCAGTACTTC. Translation: CATTLECEQYF.

On this clonotype: A much larger clone lies one base from this, so it may be a read error. This chain joins TRBV3-1 and TRBJ2-5; 11 bases agree with TRBD2. The V gene end was trimmed by 4 bases and the J gene end by 11 bases; junction bases not matched to a gene: 12. CDR1 and CDR2 (germline): LGHDT, YNNKEL (reference sequence). This CDR3 contains 15 residues. The CDR3 sequence is CASSPPGLAANEQYF. As DNA, the CDR3 is TGTGCCAGCAGCCCTCCGGGACTAGCGGCCAATGAGCAGTACTTC.

Comment on this clonotype: A read error is possible here, since a much larger clone lies one base away. The chain joins TRBV7-2 to TRBJ2-1; TRBD1 might be the D (5 bases). Trimming pared 10 bases from V and 2 bases from J, leaving 18 bases between. CDR3 length: 15 residues. CDR1 SGHTA and CDR2 FQGNSA come from the germline V gene. In DNA, the CDR3 is TGTGCCAACAGGAGCCCCGGGCCTCCCTACAATGAGCAGTTCTTC. Translated, it gives CANRSPGPPYNEQFF.

J is TRBJ2-5 and V is TRBV20-1, with 12 bases aligning to TRBD2. The CDR3 runs 15 residues. J lost 5 bases, V lost 6 bases, and 10 bases had no gene match. The V gene's germline CDR1 is DFQATT and CDR2 SNEGSKA (reference sequence). The CDR3 sequence: CSADSLAGGYETQYF. The CDR3 DNA sequence: TGCAGTGCCGACTCCCTAGCGGGAGGGTATGAGACCCAGTACTTC.

The CDR3 region has the DNA TGTGCCAGCACCGCTGGGGGGGGTGAAAAACTGTTTTTT. Its protein product is CASTAGGGEKLFF. The gene calls are TRBV7-2 and TRBJ1-4, with D possibly matching TRBD1 (5 bases). The ends were cut back, 7 bases at V and 7 bases at J, with 13 bases in the middle. The CDR3 is 13 residues long. Germline CDR1 and CDR2: SGHTA and FQGNSA.

J is TRBJ2-1 and V is TRBV7-3; 10 positions agree with TRBD2. Germline V gene sequence: CDR1 SGHTA, CDR2 FQGTGA. After removal of 0 bases from V and 3 bases from J, the junction contained 5 bases not matched to a gene. This CDR3 comprises 17 residues. CDR3 sequence (DNA): TGTGCCAGCAGCTTAACCAGGACTAGCGGAGACTACAATGAGCAGTTCTTC. Translating gives CASSLTRTSGDYNEQFF.

The rearrangement uses TRBV7-2 and TRBJ2-7; D is possibly TRBD1 (5 bases). The germline CDR1 and CDR2 sequences are SGHTA and FQGNSA. This CDR3 is built from 15 residues. V was pared by 5 bases and J by 4 bases, with 18 bases between. CDR3 residues: CASSPVGQTSYEQYF. CDR3 coding DNA: TGTGCCAGCAGCCCGGTCGGACAAACGTCGTACGAGCAGTACTTC. Together with reference TRBV7-2 and TRBJ2-7, the CDR3 gives the full variable domain: GAGVSQSPSNKVTEKGKDVELRCDPISGHTALYWYRQSLGQGLEFLIYFQGNSAPDKSGLPSDRFSAERTGGSVSTLTIQRTQQEDSAVYLCASSPVGQTSYEQYFGPGTRLTVT.

V usage is TRBV20-1 and J usage is TRBJ1-2, with 8 positions matching TRBD1. Trimming took 6 bases from V and 2 from J; bases not matched to a gene: 5. Germline CDR1 is DFQATT and CDR2 is SNEGSKA (reference sequence). This CDR3 region has 13 residues. The CDR3: CSATTGANYGYTF. For the CDR3, the DNA is TGCAGTGCCACGACAGGGGCAAACTATGGCTACACCTTC.

The CDR3 here is CASSEYGGRIEKLFF. The DNA for the CDR3 is TGTGCCAGCAGTGAATATGGGGGCCGGATTGAAAAACTGTTTTTT. The rearrangement uses TRBV25-1 and TRBJ1-4; maybe TRBD1 (6 bases). Trimming pared 0 bases from V and 7 bases from J, leaving 12 bases between. The CDR3 extends over 15 amino acids. Germline loops: CDR1 MGHDK, CDR2 SYGVNS. Complete variable domain (other parts from reference TRBV25-1 and TRBJ1-4): EADIYQTPRYLVIGTGKKITLECSQTMGHDKMYWYQQDPGMELHLIHYSYGVNSTEKGDLSSESTVSRIRTEHFPLTLESARPSHTSQYLCASSEYGGRIEKLFFGSGTQLSVL.

The chain links TRBV29-1 to TRBJ2-7; a possible D gene is TRBD1 (6 bases). The length of the CDR3 is 13 residues. V was trimmed by 2 bases and J by 1 base, leaving 9 bases between them. The V gene's germline CDR1 is SQVTM and CDR2 ANQGSEA. The CDR3 is CSVETDSSYEQYF. The CDR3, as DNA: TGCAGCGTTGAAACGGACAGTTCCTACGAGCAGTACTTC.

This rearrangement joins TRBV7-2 to TRBJ1-2; 9 positions agree with TRBD1. CDR3 size: 13 residues. Germline V lookup: CDR1 SGHTA, CDR2 FQGNSA. Losses at the gene ends were 3 bases for V and 5 bases for J; bases not matched to a gene: 1. The CDR3 spells CASSFGQGYGYTF. The DNA for the CDR3 is TGTGCCAGCAGCTTCGGACAGGGGTATGGCTACACCTTC.

This chain links TRBV7-2 with TRBJ2-5; D uncertain. Trimming pared 2 bases from V and 5 bases from J, leaving 15 bases between. CDR3 size: 15 residues. CDR1 is SGHTA, CDR2 FQGNSA, per germline. CDR3 amino acids: CASSLRAEVSETQYF. CDR3 nucleotides: TGTGCCAGCAGCTTAAGGGCAGAGGTATCCGAGACCCAGTACTTC.

This clonotype has just a few counts. The chain employs TRBV20-1 and TRBJ2-7; D gene unclear. The CDR3 spans 14 residues. V was clipped by 6 bases and J by 4 bases, with 19 bases between them. Germline lookup yields CDR1 DFQATT and CDR2 SNEGSKA (reference sequence). The DNA of the CDR3 is TGCAGTGCGACAAAGATGATTCCCCCGTACGAGCAGTACTTC. It codes for CSATKMIPPYEQYF.

The chain links TRBV30 to TRBJ2-5, with 7 bases aligning to TRBD1. CDR3 size: 14 residues. Germline CDR1 is GTSNPN and CDR2 is SVGIG (reference sequence). The V gene end was trimmed by 2 bases and the J gene end by 4 bases; junction bases not matched to a gene: 7. The CDR3 spells CAWSYWDRRETQYF. The CDR3 bases are TGTGCCTGGAGTTATTGGGACAGACGAGAGACCCAGTACTTC.

This clonotype was detected only a few times. CDR3 coding DNA: TGCAGTGGGGCCTCCGGGAGGAATCCGCAGTATTTT. This codes for CSGASGRNPQYF. The chain links TRBV20-1 to TRBJ2-3; 7 bases match TRBD2. Losses at the gene ends were 7 bases for V and 10 bases for J; bases not matched to a gene: 11. Per the germline V gene, CDR1 is DFQATT and CDR2 is SNEGSKA (reference sequence). The CDR3 covers 12 residues.